This T cell receptor beta chain was captured in a study of chemoradiotherapy in HPV16-positive cancers. As for the study in general: A couple of HPV16-positive patients' cells yielded candidate HPV-specific clones and common motifs.

Profiled with immunoSEQ multiplex PCR; TCRdb holds only in-frame clones, not every one. This table holds approximately 10,000 clones, around 80% found once. Repeated repertoire sampling spanned the course of chemoradiotherapy. The germline V gene encodes CDR1 SGHVS and CDR2 FQNEAQ. Trimming took 5 bases from V and 3 from J; bases not matched to a gene: 9. The CDR3 is 16 amino acids. The clonotype originates from a human donor with HPV-associated anogenital cancer. This material was obtained from a patient who underwent chemoradiotherapy. V and J are TRBV7-8 and TRBJ1-1, with 10 bases fitting TRBD1. CDR3 residues: CASSRWTGGVDTEAFF. CDR3 nucleotide sequence: TGTGCCAGCAGCCGGTGGACAGGGGGGGTTGACACTGAAGCTTTCTTT. The whole variable domain, filled in from reference TRBV7-8 and TRBJ1-1, reads GAGVSQSPRYKVAKRGQDVALRCDPISGHVSLFWYQQALGQGPEFLTYFQNEAQLDKSGLPSDRFFAERPEGSVSTLKIQRTQQEDSAVYLCASSRWTGGVDTEAFFGQGTRLTVV.